The 26 T cell receptor beta chains given below trace back to one sample, sequenced in a study of blood T cell repertoires in COVID-19. TCRdb's table, derived via immunoSEQ multiplex PCR, lists solely in-frame clones and lacks some. The sample carries roughly 360,000 clones, about 80% recorded once. Material: peripheral blood. The receptors stem from a human donor with acute or convalescent COVID-19. The donor label of this sample is uncertain.

The chain joins TRBV28 to TRBJ1-1, with 12 bases identical to TRBD1. J was trimmed by 5 bases and V by 6 bases; bases with no gene match: 7. This CDR3 is 15 amino acids long. Germline V gives CDR1 MDHEN, CDR2 SYDVKM. CDR3 DNA: TGTGCCAGCAGCCCCCGGGACAGGGGGCTTACTGAAGCTTTCTTT. Protein product: CASSPRDRGLTEAFF. The full variable domain, with the rest looked up from reference TRBV28 and TRBJ1-1, is DVKVTQSSRYLVKRTGEKVFLECVQDMDHENMFWYRQDPGLGLRLIYFSYDVKMKEKGDIPEGYSVSREKKERFSLILESASTNQTSMYLCASSPRDRGLTEAFFGQGTRLTVV.

The chain links TRBV9 to TRBJ1-2; the D is unclear. Germline CDR1 is SGDLS and CDR2 is YYNGEE. The CDR3 covers 14 residues. Trimming removed 2 bases at V and 4 bases at J, with 12 bases between. CDR3 region: CASSVGEAGYGYTF. The CDR3 nucleotides are TGTGCCAGCAGCGTCGGAGAGGCTGGCTATGGCTACACCTTC.

This chain joins TRBV11-2 and TRBJ1-1, with a weak D call TRBD1 (5 bases). V lost 5 bases, J lost 1 base, and 11 bases lay in between. The CDR3 length is 14 residues. Germline V gene data show CDR1 as SGHAT and CDR2 as FQNNGV. The DNA of the CDR3 is TGTGCCAGCAGCCGCCTCAGGGAGAACACTGAAGCTTTCTTT. Translating it yields CASSRLRENTEAFF.

The V call is TRBV6-1, the J call TRBJ1-1, with D uncertain. This CDR3 is built from 15 residues. Germline-derived CDR1 and CDR2 are MNHNS and SASEGT. V was clipped by 3 bases and J by 2 bases, with 13 bases between them. CDR3 in amino acids: CASSEERVENTEAFF. The CDR3, as DNA: TGTGCCAGCAGTGAGGAACGGGTAGAAAACACTGAAGCTTTCTTT.

The genes are TRBV6-5 and TRBJ1-4; 9 bases agree with TRBD1. Looked up from germline, CDR1 is MNHEY and CDR2 is SVGAGI. The CDR3 is made up of 15 amino acids. With 6 bases clipped from V and 7 bases from J, the junction kept 9 bases outside the gene matches. Here the CDR3 reads CASSPWDRDSEKLFF. The CDR3 region has the DNA TGTGCCAGCAGCCCATGGGACAGGGATTCTGAAAAACTGTTTTTT.

This chain joins TRBV11-2 and TRBJ2-7; unclear D gene. Germline CDR1 reads SGHAT; CDR2 reads FQNNGV. The CDR3 is made up of 12 amino acids. Trimming left V 5 bases short and J 5 bases short, with 10 bases between. CDR3: CASSVGGHEQYF. The CDR3 DNA is TGTGCCAGCAGCGTTGGTGGGCACGAGCAGTACTTC.

This clone was observed a single time. The chain employs TRBV6-6 and TRBJ2-4, with unresolved D. V shed 2 bases and J shed 2 bases, with 13 bases lying between them. From germline, CDR1 is MNHNY and CDR2 SVGAGI (reference sequence). This CDR3 is built from 16 residues. The CDR3 protein is CASSYGRHVTKNIQYF. In DNA form, the CDR3 reads TGTGCCAGCAGTTACGGCCGCCATGTGACCAAAAACATTCAGTACTTC.

This clone was observed a single time. The chain recombines TRBV28 with TRBJ2-5; 7 nucleotides agree with TRBD2. The germline V gene encodes CDR1 MDHEN and CDR2 SYDVKM. This CDR3 contains 13 residues. The trim removed 6 bases at V and 7 bases at J, leaving 8 bases unmatched. Written as DNA, the CDR3 is TGTGCCAGCAGGAACCCATGGGGGGGGACCCAGTACTTC. Encoded protein: CASRNPWGGTQYF. The entire variable domain, with the rest obtained from reference TRBV28 and TRBJ2-5, is as follows: DVKVTQSSRYLVKRTGEKVFLECVQDMDHENMFWYRQDPGLGLRLIYFSYDVKMKEKGDIPEGYSVSREKKERFSLILESASTNQTSMYLCASRNPWGGTQYFGPGTRLLVL.

The CDR3 nucleotides are TGTGCCAGCAGCCCGAGCTACCAACGGAACGCGGTCAGTTCTGGCTACACCTTC. Translation: CASSPSYQRNAVSSGYTF. The chain is built from TRBV7-9 and TRBJ1-2; D not resolved. The CDR3 is made up of 18 amino acids. V lost 5 bases, J lost 7 bases, and 29 bases lay in between. Looked up from germline, CDR1 is SEHNR and CDR2 is FQNEAQ (reference sequence). The complete variable domain, with remaining parts taken from reference TRBV7-9 and TRBJ1-2, reads DTGVSQNPRHKITKRGQNVTFRCDPISEHNRLYWYRQTLGQGPEFLTYFQNEAQLEKSRLLSDRFSAERPKGSFSTLEIQRTEQGDSAMYLCASSPSYQRNAVSSGYTFGSGTRLTVV.

The J gene is TRBJ2-7, the V gene TRBV24-1; a possible D gene is TRBD2 (7 bases). The ends were cut back, 7 bases at V and 0 bases at J, with 15 bases in the middle. Looked up from germline, CDR1 is KGHDR and CDR2 is SFDVKD. This CDR3 spans 15 amino acids. The CDR3 DNA sequence: TGTGCCACCAGGGGGGGGGCGGGGGACTCCTACGAGCAGTACTTC. Amino acids: CATRGGAGDSYEQYF.

The chain recombines TRBV5-1 with TRBJ2-1, with 8 positions matching TRBD2. Trimming took 4 bases from V and 7 from J; bases not matched to a gene: 10. The CDR3 has 15 amino acids. Germline lookup yields CDR1 SGHRS and CDR2 YFSETQ. The CDR3 loop is CASSRSGDQGNEQFF. The CDR3 coding sequence is TGCGCCAGCAGCCGTAGCGGGGATCAGGGGAATGAGCAGTTCTTC.

The chain employs TRBV30 and TRBJ1-3, with 8 positions matching TRBD1. CDR1 is GTSNPN and CDR2 is SVGIG in the germline V gene (reference sequence). This CDR3 has 16 amino acids. Trimming cost V 3 bases and J 1 base; bases outside gene matches: 8. The CDR3 sequence is CAWRGYGTGSGNTIYF. In DNA form, the CDR3 reads TGTGCCTGGAGGGGTTACGGGACAGGATCTGGAAACACCATATATTTT.

V is TRBV5-1 and J is TRBJ1-1, with D possibly being TRBD1 (5 bases). Trimming cost V 3 bases and J 11 bases, with 17 bases left between them. Germline V gene data show CDR1 as SGHRS and CDR2 as YFSETQ. CDR3 length: 13 residues. The CDR3 DNA sequence: TGCGCCAGCAGCTGGGGGGTCGGTGAAGGGGCTTTCTTT. The encoded protein is CASSWGVGEGAFF.

The chain links TRBV5-4 to TRBJ1-1, with no clear D. V lost 0 bases and J lost 0, with 12 bases in between. The CDR3 extends over 16 amino acids. Per germline, CDR1 SGHNT and CDR2 YYREEE (reference sequence). DNA for the CDR3: TGTGCCAGCAGCTTGGGCGGAGATGAGATGAACACTGAAGCTTTCTTT. Amino acids: CASSLGGDEMNTEAFF.

The chain has TRBV4-1 and TRBJ1-2; D perhaps matches TRBD1 (6 bases). Germline-derived CDR1 and CDR2 are MGHRA and YSYEKL. The CDR3 is 14 residues long. With 0 bases removed from V and 4 bases from J, the gap between germline ends came to 9 bases. The CDR3: CASSQDRGAYGYTF. The CDR3 bases are TGCGCCAGCAGCCAAGATCGGGGGGCCTATGGCTACACCTTC.

The chain is built from TRBV7-9 and TRBJ1-2; 8 positions agree with TRBD1. This CDR3 region has 14 residues. Germline V gives CDR1 SEHNR, CDR2 FQNEAQ (reference sequence). After removal of 3 bases from V and 6 bases from J, the junction contained 6 bases not matched to a gene. CDR3 protein: CASSFLTGGDGYTF. The CDR3 DNA reads as TGTGCCAGCAGCTTCCTCACAGGGGGTGATGGCTACACCTTC.

This chain connects TRBV2 to TRBJ1-2; weak D call: TRBD1 (6 bases). The CDR3 spans 15 residues. Trimming removed 4 bases from V and 8 bases from J, with 20 bases in between. CDR1 and CDR2 (germline): SNHLY, FYNNEI. The CDR3 loop is CASSAVLQGPQGYTF. CDR3 nucleotide sequence: TGTGCCAGCAGTGCCGTCCTACAGGGTCCTCAGGGCTACACCTTC.

This chain links TRBV15 with TRBJ2-7; 9 bases agree with TRBD2. The CDR3 length is 15 residues. Germline V lookup: CDR1 LNHNV, CDR2 YYDKDF (reference sequence). The trim removed 0 bases at V and 4 bases at J, leaving 4 bases unmatched. The CDR3 protein is CATSREATSGYEQYF. DNA for the CDR3: TGTGCCACCAGCAGAGAGGCTACTAGCGGGTACGAGCAGTACTTC. Complete variable domain (other parts from reference TRBV15 and TRBJ2-7): DAMVIQNPRYQVTQFGKPVTLSCSQTLNHNVMYWYQQKSSQAPKLLFHYYDKDFNNEADTPDNFQSRRPNTSFCFLDIRSPGLGDTAMYLCATSREATSGYEQYFGPGTRLTVT.

The rearrangement joins TRBV3-1 (or the pseudogene TRBV3-2) to TRBJ2-1; D gene unclear. The CDR3 runs to 15 residues. V gave up 0 bases and J gave up 7 bases, with 13 bases separating them. Germline-derived CDR1 and CDR2 are LGHDT and YNNKEL (reference sequence). CDR3 sequence: CASSQDWWSLNEQFF. The CDR3 nucleotides read TGTGCCAGCAGCCAAGATTGGTGGTCACTTAATGAGCAGTTCTTC.

This chain uses TRBV3-1 (or the pseudogene TRBV3-2) with TRBJ2-3, with TRBD2 matching 9 bases. There are 16 residues in the CDR3. J gave up 2 bases and V 4 bases, and 7 bases lay outside the gene matches. Per germline, CDR1 LGHDT and CDR2 YNNKEL (reference sequence). The chain's CDR3 is CASSRYSGGITDTQYF. The CDR3 DNA reads TGTGCCAGCAGCCGATATAGCGGGGGTATCACAGATACGCAGTATTTT.

The chain is built from TRBV5-1 and TRBJ2-7; 7 bases align to TRBD2. The germline V gene has CDR1 SGHRS and CDR2 YFSETQ. The CDR3 consists of 15 residues. V shed 4 bases, J shed 2 bases, and the junction held 9 bases outside the gene matches. CDR3 protein: CASSHGWGGTYEQYF. Written as DNA, the CDR3 is TGCGCCAGCAGCCATGGGTGGGGAGGGACCTACGAGCAGTACTTC. Full variable domain (missing parts from reference TRBV5-1 and TRBJ2-7): KAGVTQTPRYLIKTRGQQVTLSCSPISGHRSVSWYQQTPGQGLQFLFEYFSETQRNKGNFPGRFSGRQFSNSRSEMNVSTLELGDSALYLCASSHGWGGTYEQYFGPGTRLTVT.

The rearrangement links TRBV27 to TRBJ2-5; D possibly corresponds to TRBD2 (5 bases). The V and J ends lost 3 bases and 2 bases respectively, with 7 bases between them. The CDR3 length is 13 residues. Looked up from germline, CDR1 is MNHEY and CDR2 is SMNVEV (reference sequence). The CDR3 DNA reads TGTGCCAGCAGTTTGAGGGTGCAAGAGACCCAGTACTTC. The encoded protein is CASSLRVQETQYF.

The gene calls are TRBV29-1 and TRBJ1-4, with D possibly matching TRBD1 (5 bases). The length of the CDR3 is 12 residues. Germline V gives CDR1 SQVTM, CDR2 ANQGSEA. Trimming cost V 0 bases and J 16 bases, with 15 bases left between them. CDR3 coding DNA: TGCAGCGTTGAAGATCTCGGCGGGGGACGGTTTTTT. Translating gives CSVEDLGGGRFF. Complete variable domain (other parts from reference TRBV29-1 and TRBJ1-4): SAVISQKPSRDICQRGTSLTIQCQVDSQVTMMFWYRQQPGQSLTLIATANQGSEATYESGFVIDKFPISRPNLTFSTLTVSNMSPEDSSIYLCSVEDLGGGRFFGSGTQLSVL.

The chain carries TRBV6-6 and TRBJ1-5; 8 bases agree with TRBD1. CDR1 and CDR2 from the germline V gene are MNHNY and SVGAGI (reference sequence). Losses at the gene ends were 0 bases for V and 6 bases for J; bases not matched to a gene: 7. The CDR3 has 16 residues. The CDR3 sequence: CASSYSRQGSSQPQHF. DNA for the CDR3: TGTGCCAGCAGTTACTCACGACAGGGGTCTAGTCAGCCCCAGCATTTT.

Concerning this clone: Other DNA variants within this sample encode the same CDR3. CDR3: CASSRGTANEGHYEKLFF. The CDR3 nucleotides read TGTGCCAGCAGCAGAGGGACAGCCAACGAGGGACACTATGAAAAACTGTTTTTT. The rearrangement uses TRBV7-6 and TRBJ1-4, with TRBD1 matching 7 bases. The CDR3 runs 18 residues. Per germline, CDR1 SGHVS and CDR2 FNYEAQ. V lost 5 bases to trimming and J lost 6 bases; unmatched junction nucleotides: 18.

V is TRBV29-1 and J is TRBJ2-7; 7 positions agree with TRBD2. V lost 6 bases to trimming and J lost 4 bases; unmatched junction nucleotides: 6. Germline values: CDR1 SQVTM, CDR2 ANQGSEA. The CDR3 consists of 12 residues. The CDR3 bases are TGCAGCGTCCGGACTAGTTTTTACGAGCAGTACTTC. Translation: CSVRTSFYEQYF.